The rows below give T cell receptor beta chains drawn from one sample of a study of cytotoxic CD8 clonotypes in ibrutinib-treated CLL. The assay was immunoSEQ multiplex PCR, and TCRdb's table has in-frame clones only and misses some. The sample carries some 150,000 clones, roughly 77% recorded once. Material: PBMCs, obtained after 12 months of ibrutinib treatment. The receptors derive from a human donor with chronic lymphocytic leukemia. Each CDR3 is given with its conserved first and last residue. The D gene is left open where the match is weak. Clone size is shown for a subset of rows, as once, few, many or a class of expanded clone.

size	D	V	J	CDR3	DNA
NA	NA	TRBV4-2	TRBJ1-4	CASSHREKLFF	TGTGCCAGCAGCCACCGGGAAAAACTGTTTTTT
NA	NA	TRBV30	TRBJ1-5	CAWRGRGSNQPQHF	TGTGCCTGGAGAGGCAGAGGTAGCAATCAGCCCCAGCATTTT
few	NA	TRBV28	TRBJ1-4	CASSLEQGDFEKLFF	TGTGCCAGCAGTTTGGAACAGGGAGACTTTGAAAAACTGTTTTTT
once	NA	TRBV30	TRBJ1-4	CAWGTGPPTNEKLFF	TGTGCCTGGGGAACAGGGCCCCCAACTAATGAAAAACTGTTTTTT
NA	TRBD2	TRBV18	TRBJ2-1	CASSPYSVAGEGSYNEQFF	TGTGCCAGCTCACCATACTCCGTAGCGGGAGAGGGCTCCTACAATGAGCAGTTCTTC
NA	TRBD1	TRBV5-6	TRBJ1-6	CASSPTGVRDSPLHF	TGTGCCAGCAGCCCGACAGGGGTTCGGGATTCACCCCTCCACTTT
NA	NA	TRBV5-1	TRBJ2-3	CASSLARDTQYF	TGCGCCAGCAGCTTGGCCCGAGATACGCAGTATTTT
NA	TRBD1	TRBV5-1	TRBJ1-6	CASSSSHRQGNSPLHF	TGCGCCAGCAGCTCGTCTCATCGACAGGGCAATTCACCCCTCCACTTT
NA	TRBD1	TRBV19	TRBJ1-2	CASSNQGQGNYGYTF	TGTGCCAGTAGTAACCAGGGACAGGGGAACTATGGCTACACCTTC
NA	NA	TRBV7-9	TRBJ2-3	CASSLAGRTTDTQYF	TGTGCCAGCAGCTTAGCTGGGCGGACCACAGATACGCAGTATTTT
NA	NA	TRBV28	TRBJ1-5	CASQIRIAQPQHF	TGTGCTTCTCAAATCAGGATTGCTCAGCCCCAGCATTTT
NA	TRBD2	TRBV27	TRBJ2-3	CASSFRAASGGAGTDTQYF	TGTGCCAGCAGTTTCCGGGCGGCTAGCGGGGGAGCAGGCACAGATACGCAGTATTTT
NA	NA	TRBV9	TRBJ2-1	CASSEALLGIEQFF	TGTGCCAGCAGCGAGGCCCTCTTGGGGATCGAGCAGTTCTTC
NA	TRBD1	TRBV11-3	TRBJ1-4	CASSAMTGVEKLFF	TGTGCCAGCAGCGCGATGACAGGGGTAGAAAAACTGTTTTTT
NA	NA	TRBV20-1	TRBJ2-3	CSAAGRDTQYF	TGCAGTGCGGCAGGGAGGGATACGCAGTATTTT
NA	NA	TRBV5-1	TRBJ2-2	CASSLGTGITGELFF	TGCGCCAGCAGCTTGGGGACGGGGATTACCGGGGAGCTGTTTTTT
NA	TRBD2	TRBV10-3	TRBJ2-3	CAPGEGDTDTQYF	TGTGCCCCGGGGGAGGGCGACACAGATACGCAGTATTTT
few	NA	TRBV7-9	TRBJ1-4	CASSSGPATNEKLFF	TGTGCCAGCAGCTCGGGACCTGCAACTAATGAAAAACTGTTTTTT
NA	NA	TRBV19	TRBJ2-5	CASSIVQETQYF	TGTGCCAGTAGTATAGTCCAGGAGACCCAGTACTTC
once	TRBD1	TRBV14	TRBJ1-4	CASSQLQGGHEKLFF	TGTGCCAGCAGCCAACTACAGGGGGGGCATGAAAAACTGTTTTTT
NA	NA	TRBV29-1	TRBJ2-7	CSVEDRRGGYEQYF	TGCAGCGTTGAAGATCGAAGGGGTGGCTACGAGCAGTACTTC
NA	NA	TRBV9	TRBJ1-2	CASSVDGEGYTF	TGTGCCAGCAGCGTAGACGGGGAGGGCTACACCTTC
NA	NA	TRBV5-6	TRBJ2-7	CASSLGDLSYEQYF	TGTGCCAGCAGCTTGGGGGACTTATCCTACGAGCAGTACTTC
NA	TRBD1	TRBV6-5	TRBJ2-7	CASSSGQGWNEQYF	TGTGCCAGCAGTAGCGGACAGGGTTGGAACGAGCAGTACTTC
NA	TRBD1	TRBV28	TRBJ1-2	CASSSSPGQGRYGYTF	TGTGCCAGCAGTTCCTCACCCGGACAGGGGAGGTATGGCTACACCTTC
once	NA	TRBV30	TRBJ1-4	CAGYRTTNEKLFF	TGTGCCGGGTACAGGACAACTAATGAAAAACTGTTTTTT
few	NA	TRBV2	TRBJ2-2	CASRGQANTGELFF	TGTGCCAGCAGAGGGCAGGCGAACACCGGGGAGCTGTTTTTT
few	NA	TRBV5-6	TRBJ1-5	CASSFRGSNQPQHF	TGTGCCAGCAGCTTCCGAGGGAGCAATCAGCCCCAGCATTTT
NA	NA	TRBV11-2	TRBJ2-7	CASSLEGRAREQYF	TGTGCCAGCAGCTTAGAGGGACGGGCCCGCGAGCAGTACTTC
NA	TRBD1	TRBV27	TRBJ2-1	CASTRNYGQAYNEQFF	TGTGCCAGCACTCGAAATTACGGACAGGCCTACAATGAGCAGTTCTTC
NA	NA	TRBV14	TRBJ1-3	CASSHGGGSGNTIYF	TGTGCCAGCAGCCACGGCGGGGGCTCTGGAAACACCATATATTTT
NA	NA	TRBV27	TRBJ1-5	CASRSGRQGMRGQPQHF	TGTGCCAGCAGATCAGGGAGGCAGGGCATGAGGGGACAGCCCCAGCATTTT
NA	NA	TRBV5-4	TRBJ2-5	CASSLTALDQETQYF	TGTGCCAGCAGCCTCACAGCACTAGACCAAGAGACCCAGTACTTC
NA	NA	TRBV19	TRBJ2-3	CASKPRRPGVDTQYF	TGTGCCAGTAAGCCCAGGCGGCCGGGGGTAGATACGCAGTATTTT
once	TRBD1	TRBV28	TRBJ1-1	CASKETGGVSNTEAFF	TGTGCCAGCAAAGAGACAGGGGGCGTCTCGAACACTGAAGCTTTCTTT
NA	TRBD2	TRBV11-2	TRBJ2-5	CASSFGSGGAGETQYF	TGTGCCAGCAGCTTTGGGAGCGGGGGGGCCGGTGAGACCCAGTACTTC
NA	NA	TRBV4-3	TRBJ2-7	CASSPGGGVGYYEQYF	TGCGCCAGCAGCCCAGGGGGGGGCGTGGGGTACTACGAGCAGTACTTC
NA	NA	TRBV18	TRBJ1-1	CASSSGVNTEAFF	TGTGCCAGCTCATCAGGTGTGAACACTGAAGCTTTCTTT
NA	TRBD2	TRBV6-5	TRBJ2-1	CASSYRAGGRNEQFF	TGTGCCAGCAGTTACAGGGCGGGAGGTAGGAATGAGCAGTTCTTC
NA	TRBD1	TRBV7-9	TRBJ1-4	CASSLGDRESEKLFF	TGTGCCAGCAGCTTAGGGGACAGGGAGAGTGAAAAACTGTTTTTT